This T cell receptor beta chain was captured by sequencing in a study of cytomegalovirus exposure and HLA in healthy donors. Study conclusions and caveats: Most TCR sequences were seen very rarely across donors, but some public TCRs occurred in many. As a later analysis showed, a missense DCLRE1C variant was linked to trimming of TCR beta V- and J-genes. Sequencing depth across donors, presence/absence analyses assumed, was roughly uniform.

In regard to this clone: The antigen remains unidentified.

V was clipped by 3 bases and J by 1 base; unmatched bases: 7. This CDR3 region has 19 residues. Germline-derived CDR1 and CDR2 are MNHEY and SMNVEV (reference sequence). The PCR made use of 60 Vbeta and 13 Jbeta primers. Data came from immunoSEQ multiplex PCR; TCRdb stores just in-frame clones and leaves some out. The listing records roughly 72,000 clones. The sequenced sample consisted of PBMCs. The chain is built from TRBV27 and TRBJ2-3; 16 bases line up with TRBD2. The receptor comes from a man younger than 35 in good health and CMV-seropositive. The CDR3: CASSFAGLAGGEGTDTQYF. In DNA, the CDR3 is TGTGCCAGCAGTTTCGCGGGACTAGCGGGAGGGGAAGGCACAGATACGCAGTATTTT.